This paragraph covers one TCR beta chain sequence. This sample is drawn from a study of blood T cell repertoires in COVID-19. Study context: Whether acute or convalescent, the COVID-19 samples came from the United States, Italy and Spain. Nucleic acid was either cDNA or gDNA, and it came from T cells, B-cell-depleted T cells, or PBMCs.

Germline CDR1 and CDR2: SGHTA and FQGNSA. V was cut by 6 bases and J by 1 base, with 8 bases left in between. This CDR3 has 13 amino acids. In the original processing: It was from reference gene primer amplification that nucleated cell counts were estimated. The assay was immunoSEQ multiplex PCR, and TCRdb's table has in-frame clones only and misses some. V and J calls and clone size are those listed in that table; D and trimming were worked out from the DNA. The data hold 280,000 or so clones, with 88% observed a single time. The V call is TRBV7-2, the J call TRBJ2-3; D unresolved. Sequenced: peripheral blood. This receptor was taken from a man between 18 and 29 years old with active or convalescent COVID-19. The DNA for the CDR3 is TGTGCCAGCAGTCGCCCAGGCACAGATACGCAGTATTTT. Translating it yields CASSRPGTDTQYF.